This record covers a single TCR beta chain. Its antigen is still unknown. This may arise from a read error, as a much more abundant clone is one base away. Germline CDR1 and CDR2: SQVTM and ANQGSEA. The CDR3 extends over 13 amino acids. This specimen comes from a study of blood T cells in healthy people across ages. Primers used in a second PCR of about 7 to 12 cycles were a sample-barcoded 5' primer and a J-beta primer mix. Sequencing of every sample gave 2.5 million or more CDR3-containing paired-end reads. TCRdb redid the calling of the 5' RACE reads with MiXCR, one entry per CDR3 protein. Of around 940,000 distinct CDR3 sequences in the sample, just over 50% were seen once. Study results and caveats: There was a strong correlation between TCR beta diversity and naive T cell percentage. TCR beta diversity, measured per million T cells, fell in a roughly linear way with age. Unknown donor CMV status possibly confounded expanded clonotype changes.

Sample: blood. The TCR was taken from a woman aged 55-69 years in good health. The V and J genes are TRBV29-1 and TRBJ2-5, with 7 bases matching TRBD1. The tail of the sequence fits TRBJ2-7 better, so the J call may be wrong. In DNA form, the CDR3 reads TGCGGCGTTGATGTAGGGGGCGGTTACGAGCAGTACTTC. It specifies CGVDVGGGYEQYF.